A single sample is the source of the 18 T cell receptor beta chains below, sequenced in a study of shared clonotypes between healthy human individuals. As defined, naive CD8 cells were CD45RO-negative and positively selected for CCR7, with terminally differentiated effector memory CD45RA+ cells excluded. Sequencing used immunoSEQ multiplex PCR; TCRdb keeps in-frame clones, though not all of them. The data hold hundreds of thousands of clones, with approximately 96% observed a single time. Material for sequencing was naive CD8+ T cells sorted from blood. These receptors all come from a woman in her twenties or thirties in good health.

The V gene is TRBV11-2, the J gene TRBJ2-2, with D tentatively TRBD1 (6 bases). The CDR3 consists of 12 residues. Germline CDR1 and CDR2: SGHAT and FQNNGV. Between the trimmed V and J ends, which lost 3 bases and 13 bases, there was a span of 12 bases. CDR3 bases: TGTGCCAGCAGCTTGTGGGGCAGGGGGCTGTTTTTT. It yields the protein CASSLWGRGLFF.

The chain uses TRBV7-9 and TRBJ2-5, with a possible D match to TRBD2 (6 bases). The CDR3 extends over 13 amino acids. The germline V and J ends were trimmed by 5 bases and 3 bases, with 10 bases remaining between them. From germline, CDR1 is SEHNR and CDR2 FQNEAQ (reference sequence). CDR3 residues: CASSPRTKETQYF. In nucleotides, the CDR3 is TGTGCCAGCAGCCCCAGGACTAAAGAGACCCAGTACTTC.

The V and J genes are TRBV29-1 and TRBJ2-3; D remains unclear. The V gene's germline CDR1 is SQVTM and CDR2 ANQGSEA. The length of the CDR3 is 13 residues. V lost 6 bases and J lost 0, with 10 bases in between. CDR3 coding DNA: TGCAGCGTGTCAGCGCCTAGCACAGATACGCAGTATTTT. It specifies CSVSAPSTDTQYF.

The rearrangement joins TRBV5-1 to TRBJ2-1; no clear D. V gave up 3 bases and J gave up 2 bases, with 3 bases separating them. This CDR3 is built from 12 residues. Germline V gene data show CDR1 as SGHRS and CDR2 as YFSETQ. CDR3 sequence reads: CASSSAYNEQFF. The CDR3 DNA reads TGCGCCAGCAGCTCCGCCTACAATGAGCAGTTCTTC.

CDR3 loop: CASSWAGQTNYGYTF. The DNA for the CDR3 is TGCGCCAGCAGCTGGGCAGGTCAAACTAACTATGGCTACACCTTC. V is TRBV5-1 and J is TRBJ1-2; D uncertain. The germline V and J ends were trimmed by 3 bases and 0 bases, with 12 bases remaining between them. This CDR3 has 15 amino acids. From germline, CDR1 is SGHRS and CDR2 YFSETQ. Full variable domain (remainder filled in from reference TRBV5-1 and TRBJ1-2): KAGVTQTPRYLIKTRGQQVTLSCSPISGHRSVSWYQQTPGQGLQFLFEYFSETQRNKGNFPGRFSGRQFSNSRSEMNVSTLELGDSALYLCASSWAGQTNYGYTFGSGTRLTVV.

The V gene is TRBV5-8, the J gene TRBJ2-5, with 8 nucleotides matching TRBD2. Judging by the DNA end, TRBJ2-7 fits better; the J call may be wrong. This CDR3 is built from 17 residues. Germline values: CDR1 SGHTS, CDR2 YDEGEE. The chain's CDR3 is CASSPSSSGKTSYEQYF. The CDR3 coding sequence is TGTGCCAGCAGCCCCTCTAGTAGCGGGAAGACCTCCTACGAGCAGTACTTC.

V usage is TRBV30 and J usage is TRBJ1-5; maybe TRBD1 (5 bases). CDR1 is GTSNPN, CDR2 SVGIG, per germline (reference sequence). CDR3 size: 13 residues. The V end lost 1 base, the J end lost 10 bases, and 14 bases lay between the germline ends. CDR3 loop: CAWSEGGAGPQHF. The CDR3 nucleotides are TGTGCCTGGAGTGAAGGAGGGGCGGGCCCCCAGCATTTT.

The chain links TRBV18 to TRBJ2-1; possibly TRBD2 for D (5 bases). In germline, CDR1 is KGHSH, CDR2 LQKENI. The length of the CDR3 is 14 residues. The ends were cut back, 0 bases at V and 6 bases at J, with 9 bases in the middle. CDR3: CASSPPTLANEQFF. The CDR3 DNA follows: TGTGCCAGCTCACCACCAACGCTAGCCAATGAGCAGTTCTTC.

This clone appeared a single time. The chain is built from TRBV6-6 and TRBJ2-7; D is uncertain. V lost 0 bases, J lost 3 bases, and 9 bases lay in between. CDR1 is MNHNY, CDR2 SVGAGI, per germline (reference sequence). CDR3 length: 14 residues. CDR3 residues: CASSYSSPGYEQYF. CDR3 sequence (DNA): TGTGCCAGCAGTTACTCGAGCCCCGGCTACGAGCAGTACTTC.

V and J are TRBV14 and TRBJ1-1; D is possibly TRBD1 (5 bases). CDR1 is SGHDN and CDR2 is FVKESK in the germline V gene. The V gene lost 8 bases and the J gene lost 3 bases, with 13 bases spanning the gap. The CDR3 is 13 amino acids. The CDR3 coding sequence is TGTGCCAGCCGGTTGGCGGGGGACACTGAAGCTTTCTTT. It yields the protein CASRLAGDTEAFF.

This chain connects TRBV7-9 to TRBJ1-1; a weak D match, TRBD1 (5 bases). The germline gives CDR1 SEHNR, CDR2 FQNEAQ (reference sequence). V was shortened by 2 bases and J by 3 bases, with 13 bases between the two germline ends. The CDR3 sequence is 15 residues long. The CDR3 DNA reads TGTGCCAGCAGCTTATTCGGTCGGGACTACACTGAAGCTTTCTTT. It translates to CASSLFGRDYTEAFF.

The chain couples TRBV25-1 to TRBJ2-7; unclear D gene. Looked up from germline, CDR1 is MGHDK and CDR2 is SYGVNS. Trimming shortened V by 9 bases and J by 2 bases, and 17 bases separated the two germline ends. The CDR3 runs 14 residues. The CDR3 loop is CARDVRSVTYEQYF. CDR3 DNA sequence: TGTGCCAGGGACGTACGGTCCGTGACCTACGAGCAGTACTTC.

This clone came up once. The CDR3 protein is CAWSPPLLLRSTDTQYF. The CDR3 DNA reads TGTGCCTGGAGTCCACCTCTCCTCTTGCGGAGCACAGATACGCAGTATTTT. The chain recombines TRBV30 with TRBJ2-3; D remains ambiguous. CDR1 and CDR2 (germline): GTSNPN, SVGIG (reference sequence). The CDR3 is made up of 17 amino acids. V gave up 2 bases and J gave up 0 bases, with 18 bases separating them.

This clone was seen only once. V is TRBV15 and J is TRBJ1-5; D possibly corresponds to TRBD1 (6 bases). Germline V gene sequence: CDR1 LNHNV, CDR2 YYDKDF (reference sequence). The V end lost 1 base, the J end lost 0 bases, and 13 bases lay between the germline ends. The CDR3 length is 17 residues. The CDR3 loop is CATSRGEGVLSNQPQHF. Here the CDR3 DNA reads TGTGCCACCAGCAGAGGGGAGGGGGTCCTTAGCAATCAGCCCCAGCATTTT.

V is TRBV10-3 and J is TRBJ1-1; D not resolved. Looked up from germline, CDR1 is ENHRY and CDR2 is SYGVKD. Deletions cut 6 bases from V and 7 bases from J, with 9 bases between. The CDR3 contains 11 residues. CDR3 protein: CAIREGSEAFF. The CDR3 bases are TGTGCCATCAGAGAAGGGAGTGAAGCTTTCTTT.

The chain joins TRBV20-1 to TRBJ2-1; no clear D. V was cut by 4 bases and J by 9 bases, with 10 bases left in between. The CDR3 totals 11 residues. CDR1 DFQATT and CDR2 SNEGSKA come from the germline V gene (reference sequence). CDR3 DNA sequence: TGCAGTGCTAAGTCAGTCGGTGAGCAGTTCTTC. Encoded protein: CSAKSVGEQFF.

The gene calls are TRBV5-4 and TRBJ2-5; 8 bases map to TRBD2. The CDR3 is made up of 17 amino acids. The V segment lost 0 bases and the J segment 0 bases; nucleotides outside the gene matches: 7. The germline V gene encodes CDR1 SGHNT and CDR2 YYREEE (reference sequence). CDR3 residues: CASSLAGLERDQETQYF. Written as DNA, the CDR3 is TGTGCCAGCAGCTTGGCGGGACTAGAGAGGGACCAAGAGACCCAGTACTTC.

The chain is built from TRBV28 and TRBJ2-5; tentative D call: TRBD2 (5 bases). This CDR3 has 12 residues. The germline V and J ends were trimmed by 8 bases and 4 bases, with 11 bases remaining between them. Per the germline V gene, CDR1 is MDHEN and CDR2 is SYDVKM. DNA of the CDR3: TGTGCCAGCTTGGCAGGAGGAGAGACCCAGTACTTC. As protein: CASLAGGETQYF. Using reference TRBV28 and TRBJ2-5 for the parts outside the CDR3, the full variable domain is DVKVTQSSRYLVKRTGEKVFLECVQDMDHENMFWYRQDPGLGLRLIYFSYDVKMKEKGDIPEGYSVSREKKERFSLILESASTNQTSMYLCASLAGGETQYFGPGTRLLVL.